This T cell receptor (beta chain) was observed in a study of blood T cells in healthy people across ages (dated by TCRdb to the mid-2010s). General notes on the study: Template switching captured roughly one uniquely barcoded TCR beta cDNA molecule per two T cells in model experiments. Using deep sequencing normalized with unique cDNA molecular identifiers, the study measured how TCR beta repertoire diversity changes with age. The donors were divided into four age groups: young (average around 16 years), middle-aged (approximately 42), aged (about 60) and long-lived (82). To avoid experimental bias, donors of different ages were spread randomly across the sequencing lanes. Using the same blood draw, the study looked at two additional independent replicas of 1 million unique cDNA reads for two donors, one aged 18 to 30 and the other aged 80 or older. Findings and caveats that apply to the study as a whole: Conclusive comparison of naive and antigen-experienced compartments was prevented by the profiling of bulk unsorted PBMCs. Compared with the aged group, the long-lived group had more naive CD4+ T cells, fewer expanded clones and increased TCR diversity, a pattern suggesting age selection. Observed TCR beta diversity per million T cells fell roughly linearly with age, and a significant reduction was already apparent by age approximately 41. Donor CMV infection status was unknown, potentially confounding age-related changes in expanded clonotypes. The percentage of naive T cells measured by flow cytometry correlated strongly with observed TCR beta diversity. Estimates of total diversity based on one million sequenced T cells were regarded as lower bounds and as underestimates.

For this chain, trimming is 6 bases at the V end and 2 bases at the J end, and the number of junction bases without a gene match is 20. As encoded in the germline V gene (reference sequence), CDR1 is DFQATT while CDR2 is SNEGSKA. From cysteine to phenylalanine, the CDR3 is 19 amino acids long. Of all the DNA, just the CDR3 is kept, 57 bases in frame from base 1. Notes on this clonotype: Its target antigen remains unknown. There are no base qualities to consult, and no much larger clone falls within one base.

Donors were about 36 systemically healthy Caucasian individuals from Russia aged 6 to 90 years. Each donor gave ten milliliters of peripheral blood, drawn into EDTA-treated Vacutainer tubes. Ficoll-Paque density-gradient centrifugation was used to isolate PBMCs, with at least 7 million obtained per sample. Trizol reagent was used to extract total RNA from PBMCs, with at least 5.5 micrograms per sample. The percentages of naive CD45RAhigh/CD27high T cells were determined by flow cytometry on a PBMC aliquot from every donor. Libraries were constructed by 5' RACE. The listed sequencing device is Illumina HiSeq 2500. A second roughly 6 to 12 cycle PCR used a sample-barcoded 5' primer and a J-beta primer mix. A unique molecular identifier was introduced onto each TCR beta cDNA molecule by a template-switch 5' adaptor carrying 12 random nucleotides. Each sample yielded at least 3 million CDR3-containing paired-end reads. First-strand cDNA synthesis was performed from all RNA using the Mint cDNA synthesis kit, with priming by a TRBC-specific oligonucleotide. Following uracil-DNA glycosylase treatment, all cDNA underwent a first 18-cycle PCR with the universal primers M1SS and BC2_uni_R. As for how the authors treated the data: For normalization, 1 million high-quality reads, each with a distinct molecular identifier, were randomly selected from each sample. Instead of being binned into consensus sequences, reads that shared molecular identifiers were thrown out. MiTCR, with a Q25 quality threshold and the strictest error-elimination algorithm, was used for CDR3 identification, clonotype clustering and error correction. A nonparametric unseen species model with Euler transformation was used to estimate a lower bound on total TCR beta diversity. Using fastp trimming at Q25 and MiXCR clonotype assembly, TCRdb reanalyzed the public sequencing data and kept in-frame beta chains. Each CDR3 protein gets just one entry, which takes the most common genes and DNA from the rows behind it. For this entry, the V and J calls and clone size follow TCRdb and not the study's own pipeline. This sample is represented by 780,000 or so distinct CDR3 sequences; approximately 53% of them were singletons. The biggest ten clones account for 20% to 30% of the sample.

This sequence was found in a man in his forties in good health. The chain joins TRBV20-1 to TRBJ2-1, with TRBD2 identical over 9 junction bases. Material for sequencing was blood. This receptor carries the CDR3 CSAQDGGGGGSLAYNEQFF. In nucleotides, the sequence is TGCAGTGCCCAGGACGGCGGGGGGGGCGGGAGTCTTGCCTACAATGAGCAGTTCTTC.